The entry below gives a single T cell receptor (beta chain) sequence along with its context. Its antigen is unidentified. Germline V gene sequence: CDR1 KGHDR, CDR2 SFDVKD. Unmatched junction bases numbered 26, after V lost 0 bases and J lost 8 bases. This CDR3 contains 22 residues. TCRdb reprocessed the RT-PCR reads via MiXCR and lists one record per CDR3 protein. The table has around 540,000 distinct CDR3 sequences, 10% to 15% seen once. The sample originates from a study of response to subunit inactivated influenza vaccine. Notes on the study in general: Authors suggested seasonal influenza vaccinations each recruit few new T cells.

This clonotype originated in a man aged 50-60 years who received an inactivated influenza vaccine. This rearrangement joins TRBV24-1 to TRBJ2-1; 8 bases line up with TRBD2. The sample was PBMCs from blood, taken on the day of vaccination. Here the CDR3 DNA reads TGTGCCACCAGTGATTTGCGTAAGCAACTTGTCCCCTTAGCGGGGCGATGGGATGAGCAGTTCTTC. Protein product: CATSDLRKQLVPLAGRWDEQFF.